The 18 T cell receptor beta chains listed next were all sequenced from one sample in a study of cytomegalovirus exposure and HLA in healthy donors. Only in-frame clones appear in the TCRdb table, and some are missing; sequencing was by immunoSEQ multiplex PCR. In the table there are around 300,000 clones, around 85% of which are singletons. Sequences were obtained from PBMCs. Source of these receptors: a woman younger than 35 in good health and CMV-seronegative.

The rearrangement links TRBV5-1 to TRBJ2-7; 7 bases are shared with TRBD1. V dropped 6 bases and J dropped 4; count of bases not matched to a gene: 10. The CDR3 contains 14 residues. Germline CDR1 reads SGHRS; CDR2 reads YFSETQ. In nucleotides, the CDR3 is TGCGCCAGCACCAGACAGGGTACCACTTACGAGCAGTACTTC. It is translated as CASTRQGTTYEQYF. The variable domain in full, with the rest retrieved from reference TRBV5-1 and TRBJ2-7, is KAGVTQTPRYLIKTRGQQVTLSCSPISGHRSVSWYQQTPGQGLQFLFEYFSETQRNKGNFPGRFSGRQFSNSRSEMNVSTLELGDSALYLCASTRQGTTYEQYFGPGTRLTVT.

V gene TRBV6-5 combines with J gene TRBJ2-3; tentative D call: TRBD2 (6 bases). V was cut by 2 bases and J by 3 bases, with 12 bases left in between. Germline assignment: CDR1 MNHEY and CDR2 SVGAGI. This CDR3 has 15 amino acids. The CDR3 is CASSYRAGTTDTQYF. CDR3 in DNA: TGTGCCAGCAGTTACAGGGCGGGAACTACAGATACGCAGTATTTT.

This chain's CDR3 is CASSLGGGRVETQYF. Written as DNA, the CDR3 is TGTGCCAGCAGCTTAGGGGGGGGCAGGGTAGAGACCCAGTACTTC. The chain combines TRBV7-6 with TRBJ2-5; D may be TRBD2 (7 bases). Germline CDR1 and CDR2: SGHVS and FNYEAQ. The CDR3 sequence is 15 residues long. The ends were cut back, 1 base at V and 4 bases at J, with 13 bases in the middle.

The chain is built from TRBV11-2 and TRBJ1-1; TRBD1 aligns across 7 bases. The CDR3 is made up of 13 amino acids. Germline assignment: CDR1 SGHAT and CDR2 FQNNGV. V dropped 5 bases and J dropped 11; count of bases not matched to a gene: 11. CDR3 DNA: TGTGCCAGCAGCCCCTCGACAGGGTGGGATGCTTTCTTT. Protein product: CASSPSTGWDAFF.

J is TRBJ2-7 and V is TRBV10-1; TRBD1 aligns across 10 bases. Trimming removed 2 bases from V and 2 bases from J; junction bases left unmatched: 0. The CDR3 is made up of 14 amino acids. CDR1 is WNHNN, CDR2 SYGVQD, per germline (reference sequence). The CDR3 is CASSEGQGAYEQYF. In DNA, the CDR3 is TGCGCCAGCAGTGAGGGACAGGGGGCCTACGAGCAGTACTTC.

The chain has TRBV2 and TRBJ1-5; D call uncertain. Germline values: CDR1 SNHLY, CDR2 FYNNEI. V was shortened by 5 bases and J by 7 bases, with 15 bases between the two germline ends. This CDR3 comprises 14 residues. CDR3 sequence (DNA): TGTGCCAGCAGTAGAGGGTGGGCAGGACAGCCCCAGCATTTT. Protein product: CASSRGWAGQPQHF.

Only one count was recorded for this clone. J is TRBJ2-3 and V is TRBV4-3, with 12 bases fitting TRBD2. CDR1 and CDR2 (germline): LGHNA, YSLEER. The CDR3 length is 18 residues. The J segment lost 2 bases and the V segment lost 0 bases, leaving 6 bases of the junction unmatched. The CDR3 coding sequence is TGCGCCAGCAGCCAAGATAGAACTAGCGGGGGGACCACAGATACGCAGTATTTT. Translation gives CASSQDRTSGGTTDTQYF.

The chain couples TRBV18 to TRBJ1-5, with TRBD1 matching over 8 bases. This CDR3 has 15 residues. Trimming at V came to 4 bases and at J to 5 bases, leaving 7 bases not matched to a gene. CDR1 and CDR2 (germline): KGHSH, LQKENI. The CDR3 sequence: CASSRTDRADQPQHF. CDR3 nucleotide sequence: TGTGCCAGCTCACGAACGGACAGGGCCGATCAGCCCCAGCATTTT.

The V call is TRBV30, the J call TRBJ2-7, with D perhaps matching TRBD2 (5 bases). The CDR3 consists of 12 residues. The V end was cut by 0 bases, the J end by 6 bases, with 9 bases between. CDR1 and CDR2 (germline): GTSNPN, SVGIG (reference sequence). The CDR3 coding sequence is TGTGCCTGGAGTGTTACTAGTTCCGAGCAGTACTTC. It encodes CAWSVTSSEQYF.

This chain uses TRBV6-1 with TRBJ1-3; D is undetermined. Germline CDR1 reads MNHNS; CDR2 reads SASEGT. This CDR3 comprises 18 residues. V lost 2 bases and J 4 bases, leaving 21 bases between the germline ends. In nucleotides, the CDR3 is TGTGCCAGCAGTGAACGTTCAGGAGGATCCCTCCCCGGAAACACCATATATTTT. It encodes CASSERSGGSLPGNTIYF.

The chain couples TRBV6-5 to TRBJ1-2; possibly TRBD1 for D (5 bases). CDR1 MNHEY and CDR2 SVGAGI come from the germline V gene. The CDR3 covers 15 residues. With 6 bases removed from V and 2 bases from J, the gap between germline ends came to 16 bases. DNA for the CDR3: TGTGCCAGCAGCCCTGCGGGGGAAGCAAACTATGGCTACACCTTC. Translation: CASSPAGEANYGYTF.

The chain combines TRBV7-8 with TRBJ2-7; 11 positions agree with TRBD2. Germline V lookup: CDR1 SGHVS, CDR2 FQNEAQ. This CDR3 comprises 15 residues. V lost 5 bases and J lost 0; bases outside the gene matches: 3. The DNA of the CDR3 is TGTGCCAGCAGCATCACTAGCGGGAGCTCCTACGAGCAGTACTTC. It is translated as CASSITSGSSYEQYF.

This clone was seen once. The chain joins TRBV7-9 to TRBJ1-5, with 9 bases fitting TRBD1. After removal of 5 bases from V and 0 bases from J, the junction contained 5 bases not matched to a gene. Germline values: CDR1 SEHNR, CDR2 FQNEAQ (reference sequence). The CDR3 sequence is 16 residues long. The CDR3 coding sequence is TGTGCCAGCAGCATTGGGACAGGGTATAGCAATCAGCCCCAGCATTTT. Translated, it gives CASSIGTGYSNQPQHF.

V is TRBV6-5 and J is TRBJ2-3; D uncertain. Germline CDR1 MNHEY, CDR2 SVGAGI. Trimming shortened V by 5 bases and J by 3 bases, and 12 bases separated the two germline ends. The CDR3 length is 14 residues. This CDR3 is CASSLQLRTDTQYF. The CDR3 DNA reads TGTGCCAGCAGTCTCCAACTCCGAACAGATACGCAGTATTTT.

The chain uses TRBV18 and TRBJ2-7; 9 positions match TRBD1. This CDR3 comprises 14 residues. V was clipped by 6 bases and J by 3 bases; unmatched bases: 6. Germline CDR1 and CDR2: KGHSH and LQKENI. CDR3 sequence: CASSPRQGGYEQYF. The CDR3 coding sequence is TGTGCCAGCTCCCCCCGACAGGGGGGCTACGAGCAGTACTTC.

This clone was observed a handful of times. The chain links TRBV29-1 to TRBJ1-2; D is possibly TRBD1 (5 bases). Trimming removed 6 bases at V and 6 bases at J, with 20 bases between. From germline, CDR1 is SQVTM and CDR2 ANQGSEA. The CDR3 is 14 amino acids. The CDR3 DNA is TGCAGCGTCCAAACGGGCAGGGTGAGCGATGGCTACACCTTC. Translation gives CSVQTGRVSDGYTF.

The chain has TRBV18 and TRBJ1-5; D ambiguous. The germline CDR1 and CDR2 sequences are KGHSH and LQKENI. This CDR3 is 13 amino acids long. V lost 5 bases, J lost 3 bases, and 8 bases lay in between. CDR3 in DNA: TGTGCCAGCTCAAACACCGTCAATCAGCCCCAGCATTTT. This encodes CASSNTVNQPQHF.

The rearrangement uses TRBV28 and TRBJ2-7, with 8 bases matching TRBD2. J lost 7 bases, V lost 3 bases, and 14 bases had no gene match. The CDR3 extends over 16 amino acids. Germline V gives CDR1 MDHEN, CDR2 SYDVKM. The CDR3 coding sequence is TGTGCCAGCAGTTTCCACCGGGGGGGGTTCACTGGGGAGCAGTACTTC. This sequence encodes CASSFHRGGFTGEQYF. The entire variable domain, with the rest obtained from reference TRBV28 and TRBJ2-7, is as follows: DVKVTQSSRYLVKRTGEKVFLECVQDMDHENMFWYRQDPGLGLRLIYFSYDVKMKEKGDIPEGYSVSREKKERFSLILESASTNQTSMYLCASSFHRGGFTGEQYFGPGTRLTVT.